This is a list of T cell receptor beta chains from one sample in a study of blood T cell repertoires in COVID-19. Data came from immunoSEQ multiplex PCR; TCRdb stores just in-frame clones and leaves some out. The table has under 250,000 clones, 80% to 90% seen once; the top ten hold approximately 4.5%. The sample taken for sequencing was peripheral blood. The source of these receptors is an older woman with acute or convalescent COVID-19. Both conserved end residues are part of each CDR3. The order of the fields is clone size, V gene, J gene, D gene, CDR3 protein, CDR3 DNA. A D gene is named only where the DNA matches it firmly. A clone size is listed for some rows: how often the clone was seen (once, few, many), or a class if it is expanded.

>.|TRBV7-2|TRBJ1-1|.
CASSLVAGDTEAFF
TGTGCCAGCAGCTTAGTGGCAGGGGACACTGAAGCTTTCTTT
>.|TRBV9|TRBJ2-1|TRBD1
CASTLGQGNYNEQFF
TGTGCCAGCACCCTAGGACAGGGAAACTACAATGAGCAGTTCTTC
>.|TRBV5-1|TRBJ1-2|.
CASSLGQNYGYTF
TGCGCCAGCAGCTTGGGACAGAACTATGGCTACACCTTC
>few|TRBV19|TRBJ1-2|.
CASSIGTLYGYTF
TGTGCCAGTAGTATAGGGACTCTCTATGGCTACACCTTC
>.|TRBV11-2|TRBJ1-2|.
CASSQGRNYGYTF
TGTGCCAGCAGCCAGGGGCGGAACTATGGCTACACCTTC
>.|TRBV2|TRBJ2-5|TRBD1
CASRGQGTAQETQYF
TGTGCCAGCAGGGGACAAGGGACAGCCCAAGAGACCCAGTACTTC
>.|TRBV7-8|TRBJ1-2|TRBD1
CASSLTGDGYTF
TGTGCCAGCAGCTTGACAGGGGATGGCTACACCTTC
>.|TRBV7-9|TRBJ1-4|.
CASSPSGVINEKLFF
TGTGCCAGCAGCCCTTCGGGGGTCATTAATGAAAAACTGTTTTTT
>few|TRBV3-1/TRBV3-2|TRBJ2-7|TRBD2
CASSPEGLSYEQYF
TGTGCCAGCAGCCCAGAGGGACTATCCTACGAGCAGTACTTC
>.|TRBV7-9|TRBJ2-7|TRBD1
CASSPGQGPFYEQYF
TGTGCCAGCAGCCCCGGACAGGGACCGTTCTACGAGCAGTACTTC
>once|TRBV10-2|TRBJ1-2|.
CASSETREVYGYTF
TGCGCCAGCAGTGAAACCAGGGAGGTCTATGGCTACACCTTC
>.|TRBV11-2|TRBJ2-1|TRBD2
CASSLELAGVYEQFF
TGTGCCAGCAGCTTAGAGCTAGCGGGGGTATATGAGCAGTTCTTC
>.|TRBV6-4|TRBJ2-1|.
CASSDRSSSDEQFF
TGTGCCAGCAGTGATCGGTCCTCGAGCGACGAGCAGTTCTTC
>.|TRBV5-1|TRBJ2-1|.
CASSPDSSSYNEQFF
TGCGCCAGCAGCCCGGACAGTAGCTCCTACAATGAGCAGTTCTTC
>.|TRBV5-1|TRBJ2-3|.
CASSLGLEPDTQYF
TGCGCCAGCAGCTTGGGGTTGGAGCCAGATACGCAGTATTTT
>.|TRBV4-1|TRBJ1-2|.
CASSQGKVSGGFLGYTF
TGCGCCAGCAGCCAAGGAAAAGTTTCGGGAGGGTTTCTTGGCTACACCTTC
>.|TRBV7-2|TRBJ1-5|.
CASSLANRQPQHF
TGTGCCAGCAGCCTCGCTAATCGTCAGCCCCAGCATTTT
>.|TRBV5-6|TRBJ2-7|TRBD1
CASIRAGGTYEQYF
TGTGCCAGTATCCGGGCAGGGGGCACCTACGAGCAGTACTTC